The rows below give T cell receptor beta chains drawn from one sample of a study of T cells in Graves' hyperthyroidism and ophthalmopathy. TCRdb re-analysed the multiplex PCR reads in MiXCR, keeping a single row per CDR3 protein. The sample contains hundreds of thousands of distinct CDR3 sequences, approximately 14% of which appear only once. The sequencing input was blood. The receptors derive from a young woman with Graves' hyperthyroidism. Both conserved end residues are part of each CDR3.

TRBV11-2	TRBJ2-7	CASSLSGQTMTYEQYF
TRBV20-1	TRBJ2-5	CSARDSGQETQYF
TRBV15	TRBJ2-1	CATSREGPGTGSFLEQFF
TRBV18	TRBJ2-5	CASSPPTQRETQYF
TRBV2	TRBJ1-3	CASRDEIWTGHSGNTIYF
TRBV28	TRBJ2-5	CASTLEGDKTQYF
TRBV28	TRBJ2-1	CASSLSAGWYEQFF
TRBV18	TRBJ2-2	CASSPILLQGGTGELFF
TRBV27	TRBJ1-1	CASRQVPNTEAFF
TRBV12-3/TRBV12-4	TRBJ2-7	CASSHPADRGRFEQYF
TRBV7-8	TRBJ1-4	CASSPGVREKLFF
TRBV11-2	TRBJ2-3	CASSPTRGRTDTQYF
TRBV5-8	TRBJ2-1	CASSLGRVGTGVNEQFF
TRBV20-1	TRBJ2-2	CSARNPGQGFRRSSGELFF
TRBV15	TRBJ2-4	CATSRDTGTSGWKNIQYF
TRBV27	TRBJ1-2	CASTPVGFPSYGYTF
TRBV5-1	TRBJ1-3	CASSDNSGNTIYF